This T cell receptor (beta chain) was captured by sequencing in a study of identical twins. TCRdb reanalysed the 5' RACE reads using MiXCR and keeps one entry per CDR3 protein. The repertoire holds 500,000 to 650,000 distinct CDR3 sequences, with under 25% as singletons. Healthy Caucasians alone served as donors. Note on this clonotype: Its antigen is not identified. Relative to the germline gene, one junction end is altered; a read error may explain this.

Points from the study as a whole: Clonotypes of the beta chain that were abundant in cord blood carried fewer insertions (memory repertoires showed none).

This CDR3 has 12 residues. The germline V gene encodes CDR1 DFQATT and CDR2 SNEGSKA (reference sequence). The sample was also linked to a second study, of yellow fever vaccine responses in identical twins. That paper adds: Twins reportedly showed a vaccine T cell response that seemed partly convergent and partly personalized.

The chain combines TRBV20-1 with TRBJ1-2, with D unresolved. Sequencing used CD4+ T cells sorted from blood. This receptor was taken from a woman between 18 and 29 years old in good health. DNA for the CDR3: TGCAATGCTAGCTCAGTTAACTATGGCTACACCTTC. It specifies CNASSVNYGYTF.